The present TCR beta chain was sequenced within a study of blood T cells in healthy people across ages. The use of a sample-barcoded 5' primer and a J-beta primer mix characterized a second PCR of roughly 6 to 11 cycles. TCRdb ran MiXCR on the 5' RACE reads and lists one entry per CDR3 protein. Of 550,000 to 600,000 distinct CDR3 sequences in the sample, roughly a quarter were seen once. The CDR3 runs 13 residues. Germline V CDR1 and CDR2: LGHDT, YNNKEL (reference sequence). V lost 1 base and J lost 6, with 7 bases in between. The sequenced sample was blood. This receptor was identified in a woman in her 70s in good health. V and J are TRBV3-1 and TRBJ2-4, with unresolved D. The CDR3: CASSQVSSNIQYF. As DNA, the CDR3 is TGTGCCAGCAGCCAAGTCTCTTCAAACATTCAGTACTTC.